This TCR beta chain came from a study of blood T cells in healthy people across ages (dated by TCRdb to 2015 to 2017). With respect to the entire study: In model experiments, roughly one uniquely barcoded TCR beta cDNA molecule per two T cells was captured by template switching. For two donors (one aged 18 to 29 and one aged 80 or older), the study analyzed two additional independent replicas of 1 million unique cDNA reads from the same blood draw. The study measured age-related changes in TCR beta repertoire diversity using deep sequencing normalized with unique cDNA molecular identifiers. The donors were split into four age groups: young (average around 16 years), middle-aged (roughly 40), aged (about 56) and long-lived (more than 80).

The donors were under 40 Caucasian individuals from Russia, aged roughly 6 to 90 years, who were systemically healthy. Around 10 milliliters of peripheral blood were drawn from each donor into EDTA-treated Vacutainer tubes. Ficoll-Paque density-gradient centrifugation was used to isolate PBMCs, with at least 7 million per sample. Trizol reagent was used to extract total RNA from the PBMCs, yielding at least 5.5 micrograms per sample. For every donor, flow cytometry on a PBMC aliquot measured the percentage of naive CD45RAhigh/CD27high T cells. In the case of this clonotype: No antigen is known for it. No quality values exist for individual bases; no much larger clone is one base distant.

Receptor amplification or capture employed 5' RACE. The sequencing machine was an Illumina HiSeq 2500. A second PCR of 7 to 11 cycles was performed with a sample-barcoded 5' primer and a J-beta primer mix. A template-switch 5' adaptor carrying 12 random nucleotides introduced a unique molecular identifier onto each TCR beta cDNA molecule. Each sample yielded at least 3 million CDR3-containing paired-end reads. The Mint cDNA synthesis kit, primed by a TRBC-specific oligonucleotide, was used to synthesize first-strand cDNA from all RNA. All cDNA was treated with uracil-DNA glycosylase and then went through a first 18-cycle PCR with the universal primers M1SS and BC2_uni_R. In the paper's pipeline: For normalization, 1 million high-quality reads, each with a distinct molecular identifier, were randomly selected from each sample. Reads sharing molecular identifiers were discarded rather than binned into consensus sequences. MiTCR, run with a Q25 quality threshold and the strictest error-elimination algorithm, handled CDR3 identification, clonotype clustering and error correction. A nonparametric unseen species model with Euler transformation was used to estimate lower-bound total TCR beta diversity. The public sequencing data were trimmed at Q25 with fastp and processed into clonotypes with MiXCR by TCRdb, which kept only in-frame beta chains. Every distinct CDR3 protein forms one entry, paired with its most common genes and DNA. The V and J calls and clone size are TCRdb's, not the authors'. The sample profile shows approximately 800,000 distinct CDR3 sequences; about 25% of them were found once. The ten largest clones represent approximately 4% of the sample.

General findings and caveats noted by the study authors: Since profiling was done on bulk unsorted PBMCs, naive and antigen-experienced compartments could not be conclusively compared. The percentage of naive T cells measured by flow cytometry correlated strongly with observed TCR beta diversity. The CMV infection status of donors was not known, potentially confounding age-related changes in expanded clonotypes. The long-lived group showed more naive CD4+ T cells, fewer expanded clones and increased TCR diversity than the aged group, suggesting age selection. Estimates of total diversity based on one million sequenced T cells were regarded as lower bounds and as underestimates. Observed TCR beta diversity per million T cells fell roughly linearly with age, and a significant reduction was already apparent by age around 36.

V lost 5 bases and J lost 2 bases, and the count of bases not matched to a germline gene is 9. Sequences SGHTA (CDR1) and FQGNSA (CDR2) are obtained from the germline V gene. From the cysteine through the phenylalanine, the CDR3 covers 18 amino acids. Solely the CDR3 DNA is kept, with 54 bases framed from the first base. The same data also went into a second study, on T cells of mothers and their children. The second publication reports: Nine systemically healthy Caucasian individuals served as donors, namely three mothers together with their six children. cDNA synthesis used all of the extracted RNA, with approximately 1.6 ug of RNA in each 15 ul reaction. In the second PCR, the M1S primer introduced both the sample barcodes and 2-4 random nucleotides. Over 8 million TCR beta CDR3 reads were obtained for each mother, and millions of reads were obtained for each child. Thymic selection similarly shapes TCR recombination output in related and unrelated pairs, with minor effect from inherited differences. Related mother-child pairs always showed normalized repertoire overlap that was slightly higher than in unrelated mother-child pairs, though the difference was never significant. No persistent microchimeric T cell clones were detected, at a sensitivity of 80 to 100 clones per million clonotypes. To look for features that set related mother-child pairs apart from unrelated individuals, the researchers ran deep NGS to compare the TCR beta repertoires of mothers and children. The mean age was around 42 +/- 4 years for the mothers and about 10 +/- 4 years for the children. Libraries were sequenced on Illumina HiSeq 2000 with 100+100 nt paired-end reads after adapter ligation with NEBNext reagents. To prevent cross-contamination, the mother and child libraries were prepared a month apart and were sequenced in separate runs. For each donor, somewhere between roughly 500,000 and 2,300,000 distinct TCR beta clonotypes were identified. Naive TCR beta clonotypes were estimated from low-frequency clonotypes matched to each donor's FACS-determined naive share, without sorting.

Recombination joined TRBV7-2 with TRBJ2-5, and TRBD2 matches 15 of the central bases. Sample: blood. The clonotype was recovered from a boy aged 10-17 years in good health. The DNA sequence is as follows: TGTGCCAGCAGCCGACGGACTAGCGGGGGGGCCGATCAAGAGACCCAGTACTTC. This sequence encodes CASSRRTSGGADQETQYF.